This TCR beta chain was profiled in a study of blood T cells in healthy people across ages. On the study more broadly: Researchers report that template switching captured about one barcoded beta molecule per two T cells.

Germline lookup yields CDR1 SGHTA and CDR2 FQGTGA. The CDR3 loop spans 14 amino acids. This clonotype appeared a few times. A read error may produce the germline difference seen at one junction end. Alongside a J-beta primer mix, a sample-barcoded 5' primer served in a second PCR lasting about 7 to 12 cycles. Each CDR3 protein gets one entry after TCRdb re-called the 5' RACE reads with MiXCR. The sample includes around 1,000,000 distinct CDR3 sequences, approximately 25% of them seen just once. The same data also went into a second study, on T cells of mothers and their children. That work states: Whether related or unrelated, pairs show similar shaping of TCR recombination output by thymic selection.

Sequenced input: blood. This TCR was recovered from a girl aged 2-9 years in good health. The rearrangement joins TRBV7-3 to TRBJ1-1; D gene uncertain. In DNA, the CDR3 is TGTGCCAGCAGCCTTGACCCACTTAACACTGAAGCTCTCTTT. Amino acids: CASSLDPLNTEALF.